The next 3 T cell receptor beta chains were all read from a single sample in a study of control samples from healthy donors and cancer patients. The protocol was immunoSEQ multiplex PCR, while the TCRdb copy is restricted to in-frame clones and leaves out a portion. The sample consists of 130,000 or so clones, 87% of them appearing once. The sequenced sample was blood. The receptors were sampled from a man aged 55 to 70 in good health.

This sequence joins TRBV5-1 and TRBJ1-1; no clear D. Trimming took 0 bases from V and 8 from J, leaving 11 bases between them. The CDR3 is 13 amino acids. Germline assignment: CDR1 SGHRS and CDR2 YFSETQ. The CDR3 coding sequence is TGCGCCAGCAGCTTGGGACGGCAACCCGAAGCTTTCTTT. This sequence encodes CASSLGRQPEAFF.

The chain combines TRBV5-4 with TRBJ2-5; 8 nucleotides match TRBD2. This CDR3 contains 16 residues. Germline CDR1 and CDR2: SGHNT and YYREEE (reference sequence). The V segment lost 4 bases and the J segment 1 base; nucleotides outside the gene matches: 9. CDR3 DNA: TGTGCCAGCAGCACCCCCAGCGGGGGCTCCCAAGAGACCCAGTACTTC. Encoded protein: CASSTPSGGSQETQYF.

The V and J genes are TRBV19 and TRBJ1-4, with D possibly matching TRBD1 (5 bases). The CDR3 has 14 residues. V was trimmed by 10 bases and J by 0 bases, leaving 12 bases between them. Germline values: CDR1 LNHDA, CDR2 SQIVND (reference sequence). For the CDR3, the DNA is TGTGCCACCGGGACGCCTGCAACTAATGAAAAACTGTTTTTT. This translates into CATGTPATNEKLFF.